This T cell receptor (beta chain) is from a study of neurological immune-mediated disorders. 5'RACE employing 10-nucleotide random UMIs yielded the cDNA. TCRdb analysed the 5' RACE reads with MiXCR anew, one entry per CDR3 protein. Among approximately 86,000 distinct CDR3 sequences listed, just over 2.5% were seen once. This clonotype was seen repeatedly, ten times or more. Its antigen is unidentified. Findings of the study overall: No expanded-clone CDR3 amino acid sequence recurred across subjects, suggesting private TCR-beta repertoires.

This CDR3 contains 16 residues. Germline V gene sequence: CDR1 MNHNY, CDR2 SVGAGI (reference sequence). Deletions cut 2 bases from V and 0 bases from J, with 10 bases between. The sample taken for sequencing was PBMCs. The chain employs TRBV6-6 and TRBJ2-2, with D hard to call. The origin of this receptor is a woman in her 30s with multiple sclerosis. The CDR3, as DNA: TGTGCCAGCAGTTACGGTGGGAATGCGAACACCGGGGAGCTGTTTTTT. Translating it yields CASSYGGNANTGELFF.